A selection of T cell receptor beta chains follows, all from one sample in a study of shared T cell receptors in the human thymus. Libraries were prepared by immunoSEQ multiplex PCR; TCRdb keeps only in-frame clonotypes and omits some of them. This sample has 550,000 to 800,000 clones; around 85% occur once, and the top ten carry 0.0095% to 0.013%. This same sample was also taken into another study, of human thymus T cells.

The sequenced sample was thymocytes. These receptor sequences come from a girl under three years old with a congenital heart defect. CDR3s include the opening cysteine and the closing phenylalanine or tryptophan. Fields, in order: V gene, CDR3 protein.

>TRBV7-2
CASSLRLAGVIYEQYF
>TRBV6-1
CASSEGGRDRGCNEQFF
>TRBV27
CARQDPRGSYNSPLHF
>TRBV4-1
CASSQDQEFGGGTDTQYF
>TRBV25-1
CASISDRFFQQYF
>TRBV15
CATTPRQHNQPQHF
>TRBV19
CASSYRGPRRSPLHF
>TRBV4-1
CASSQWRRKSTDTQYF
>TRBV5-6
CASSRRGGQPQHF
>TRBV7-4
CASSSQKQGAGTGELFF
>TRBV2
CASSVGLRGPFGEQYF
>TRBV2
CASSEDGEGSANYGYTF
>TRBV4-1
CASSLRKTLNTGELFF
>TRBV5-1
CASSTQRGPSSYNEQFF
>TRBV9
CASSVYGENTQYF
>TRBV10-1
CASSETGNSPLHF
>TRBV19
CASSIPDTSSYNEQFF
>TRBV4-1
CASSQDRRGGQGNIPYEQYF
>TRBV5-1
CASSLDGQLNTEAFF
>TRBV30
CAWSRVTNEKLFF
>TRBV19
CASSRTGAYEQYF
>TRBV6-4
CASSDQLIGQGLRWYGYTF
>TRBV2
CASSVKRGRRDTEAFF
>TRBV6-4
CASSPTGGGEDTQYF
>TRBV6-1
CASSEKTGRQRSNQPQHF
>TRBV5-1
CASSDLKHSSGANVLTF
>TRBV4-1
CASSQRNRGPHTDTQYF
>TRBV7-2
CASAQGSNTEAFF
>TRBV25-1
CASSALSTISYEQYF
>TRBV27
CASSPDSRYEQYF
>TRBV30
CAWSVSGDGYTF
>TRBV28
CASSDDRGINYNSPLHF